This entry lists 9 T cell receptor beta chains sequenced from one sample in a study of blood T cell repertoires in COVID-19. Sequencing was performed with immunoSEQ multiplex PCR; in TCRdb, only in-frame clones are kept and a portion is missing. The data contain fewer than 300,000 clones, approximately 77% of them singletons. Input material: peripheral blood. The receptors were gathered from a woman aged 18-29 years with acute or convalescent COVID-19.

The chain has TRBV4-2 and TRBJ1-1; D call uncertain. The germline V gene has CDR1 LGHNA and CDR2 YNFKEQ. Trimming stripped 0 bases from V and 11 bases from J, with 19 bases between. The CDR3 runs to 15 residues. DNA for the CDR3: TGTGCCAGCAGCCAAGACGCCGGGAACCCTGGGGAGGCTTTCTTT. As protein: CASSQDAGNPGEAFF.

The chain recombines TRBV5-6 with TRBJ1-5; perhaps TRBD1 as D (5 bases). V was trimmed by 4 bases and J by 6 bases, leaving 14 bases between them. Germline values: CDR1 SGHDT, CDR2 YYEEEE. CDR3 size: 14 residues. The CDR3 sequence: CASSPGGHGQPQHF. CDR3 sequence (DNA): TGTGCCAGCAGCCCGGGGGGTCACGGTCAGCCCCAGCATTTT.

The chain is built from TRBV9 and TRBJ1-2; possibly TRBD1 for D (5 bases). Germline CDR1 reads SGDLS; CDR2 reads YYNGEE. The CDR3 runs to 14 residues. V was shortened by 2 bases and J by 4 bases, with 12 bases between the two germline ends. The CDR3 sequence is CASSVDDSLYGYTF. The CDR3 DNA is TGTGCCAGCAGCGTCGATGACAGCCTCTATGGCTACACCTTC.

This chain joins TRBV6-2 or TRBV6-3 and TRBJ2-7, with 16 nucleotides matching TRBD2. From germline, CDR1 is MNHEY and CDR2 SVGEGT. CDR3 length equals 14 residues. Trimming removed 2 bases from V and 11 bases from J; junction bases left unmatched: 3. This chain's CDR3 is CASSYPGLAGGKYF. In DNA, the CDR3 is TGTGCCAGCAGTTACCCGGGACTAGCGGGAGGGAAGTACTTC.

The gene calls are TRBV18 and TRBJ2-5, with a possible D match to TRBD2 (6 bases). This CDR3 is built from 15 residues. Germline V gene data show CDR1 as KGHSH and CDR2 as LQKENI. V was clipped by 3 bases and J by 7 bases, with 18 bases between them. CDR3 loop: CASSPGMEGSGTQYF. In DNA form, the CDR3 reads TGTGCCAGCTCACCGGGAATGGAGGGGTCGGGGACCCAGTACTTC.

This clone turned up a few times. The chain recombines TRBV28 with TRBJ2-7, with D maybe TRBD1 (6 bases). Germline V gene lookup returns CDR1 MDHEN and CDR2 SYDVKM. V lost 8 bases, J lost 8 bases, and 25 bases lay in between. The CDR3 has 15 amino acids. CDR3 nucleotides: TGTGCCAGCCGGCGAAGATCGACAGGTTTACTTAAGCAGTACTTC. This translates into CASRRRSTGLLKQYF.

The chain combines TRBV27 with TRBJ1-4, with 8 bases matching TRBD1. Germline CDR1 is MNHEY and CDR2 is SMNVEV (reference sequence). The CDR3 has 18 residues. J lost 0 bases, V lost 7 bases, and 13 bases had no gene match. This chain's CDR3 is CASTNRGGGTSTNEKLFF. In DNA, the CDR3 is TGTGCCAGCACCAACAGGGGGGGAGGGACCTCAACTAATGAAAAACTGTTTTTT.

This clone was seen a few times. The chain joins TRBV14 to TRBJ1-6; D is possibly TRBD1 (5 bases). V was pared by 0 bases and J by 7 bases, with 10 bases between. The CDR3 is made up of 15 amino acids. The germline V gene has CDR1 SGHDN and CDR2 FVKESK. In nucleotides, the CDR3 is TGTGCCAGCAGCCAAGATCAGGGTCCGAATTCACCCCTCCACTTT. This gives the protein CASSQDQGPNSPLHF. Supplemented by reference TRBV14 and TRBJ1-6, the full variable domain reads EAGVTQFPSHSVIEKGQTVTLRCDPISGHDNLYWYRRVMGKEIKFLLHFVKESKQDESGMPNNRFLAERTGGTYSTLKVQPAELEDSGVYFCASSQDQGPNSPLHFGNGTRLTVT.

This clone has just a few counts. The rearrangement uses TRBV18 and TRBJ2-2; D may be TRBD1 (5 bases). This CDR3 contains 16 residues. V was cut by 1 base and J by 0 bases, with 9 bases left in between. CDR1 is KGHSH and CDR2 is LQKENI in the germline V gene. CDR3 sequence: CASSPRQIPNTGELFF. For the CDR3, the DNA is TGTGCCAGCTCACCACGACAGATCCCGAACACCGGGGAGCTGTTTTTT.